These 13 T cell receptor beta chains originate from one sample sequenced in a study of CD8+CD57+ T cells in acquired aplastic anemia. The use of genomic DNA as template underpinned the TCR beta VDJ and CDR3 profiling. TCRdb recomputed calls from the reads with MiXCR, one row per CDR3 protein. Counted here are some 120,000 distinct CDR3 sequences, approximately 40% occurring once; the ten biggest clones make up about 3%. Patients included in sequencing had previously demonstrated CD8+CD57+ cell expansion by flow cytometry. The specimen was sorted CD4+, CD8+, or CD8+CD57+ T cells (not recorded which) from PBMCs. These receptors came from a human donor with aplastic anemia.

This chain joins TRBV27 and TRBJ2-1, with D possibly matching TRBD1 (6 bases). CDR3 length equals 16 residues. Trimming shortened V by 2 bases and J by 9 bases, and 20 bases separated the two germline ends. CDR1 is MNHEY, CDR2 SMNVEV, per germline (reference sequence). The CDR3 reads CASSLRSFRGWIEQFF. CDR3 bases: TGTGCCAGCAGTTTAAGATCGTTCAGGGGCTGGATTGAGCAGTTCTTC.

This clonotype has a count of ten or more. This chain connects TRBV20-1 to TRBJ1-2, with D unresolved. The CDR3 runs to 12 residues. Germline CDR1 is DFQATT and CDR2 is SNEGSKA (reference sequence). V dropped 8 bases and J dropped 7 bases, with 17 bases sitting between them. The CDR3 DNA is TGCAGTCCCCCCAAAGGGATTGGTGGCTACACCTTC. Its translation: CSPPKGIGGYTF.

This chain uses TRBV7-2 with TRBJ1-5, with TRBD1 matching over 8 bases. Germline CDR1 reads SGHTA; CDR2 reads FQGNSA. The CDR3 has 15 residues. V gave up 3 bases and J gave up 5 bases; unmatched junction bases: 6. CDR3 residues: CASSFWTGRDQPQHF. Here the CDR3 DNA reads TGTGCCAGCAGCTTCTGGACAGGGCGGGATCAGCCCCAGCATTTT.

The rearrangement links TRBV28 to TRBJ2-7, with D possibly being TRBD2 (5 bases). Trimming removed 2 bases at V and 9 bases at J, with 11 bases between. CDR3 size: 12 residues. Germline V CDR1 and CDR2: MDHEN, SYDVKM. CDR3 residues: CASSLPKGGQYF. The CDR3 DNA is TGTGCCAGCAGTTTACCTAAAGGAGGGCAGTACTTC.

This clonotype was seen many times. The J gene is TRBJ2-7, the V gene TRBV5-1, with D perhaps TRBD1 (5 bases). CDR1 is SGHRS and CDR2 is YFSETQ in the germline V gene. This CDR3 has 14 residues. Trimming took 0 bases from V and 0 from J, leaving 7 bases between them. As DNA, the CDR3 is TGCGCCAGCAGCTTGGGACAGAGCTCCTACGAGCAGTACTTC. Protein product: CASSLGQSSYEQYF.

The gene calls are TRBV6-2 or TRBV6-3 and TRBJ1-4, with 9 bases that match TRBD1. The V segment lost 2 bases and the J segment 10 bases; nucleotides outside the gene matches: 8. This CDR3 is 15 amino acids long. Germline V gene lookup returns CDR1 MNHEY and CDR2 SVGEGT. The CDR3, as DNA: TGTGCCAGCAGTTACGACGGGACAGGGAACGTAAAACTGTTTTTT. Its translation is CASSYDGTGNVKLFF.

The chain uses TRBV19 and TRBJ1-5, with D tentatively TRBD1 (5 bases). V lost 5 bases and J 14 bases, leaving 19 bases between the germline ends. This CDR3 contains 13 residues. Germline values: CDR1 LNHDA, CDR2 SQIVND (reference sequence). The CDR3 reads CASSRSGTSNEHF. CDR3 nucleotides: TGTGCCAGTAGTCGCTCCGGGACCAGCAATGAGCATTTT.

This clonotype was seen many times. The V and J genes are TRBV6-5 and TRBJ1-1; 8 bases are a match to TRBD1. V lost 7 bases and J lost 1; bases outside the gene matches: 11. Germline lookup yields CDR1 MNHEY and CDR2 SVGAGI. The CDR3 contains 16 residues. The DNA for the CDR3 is TGTGCCAGCACATCCTCAGGGGGCGCGCGGAACACTGAAGCTTTCTTT. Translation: CASTSSGGARNTEAFF.

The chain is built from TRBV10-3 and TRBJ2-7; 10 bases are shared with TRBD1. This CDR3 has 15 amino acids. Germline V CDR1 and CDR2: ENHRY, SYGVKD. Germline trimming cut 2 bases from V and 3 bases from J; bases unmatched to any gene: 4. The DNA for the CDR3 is TGTGCCATCAGTGAGGTGACAGGGGGCATCTACGAGCAGTACTTC. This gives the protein CAISEVTGGIYEQYF.

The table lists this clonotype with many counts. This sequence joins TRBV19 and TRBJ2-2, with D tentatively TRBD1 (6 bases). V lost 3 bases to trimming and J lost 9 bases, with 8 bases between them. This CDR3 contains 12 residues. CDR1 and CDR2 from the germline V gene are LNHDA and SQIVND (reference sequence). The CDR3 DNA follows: TGTGCCAGTAGTATGGGACACCGGGAGCTGTTTTTT. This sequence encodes CASSMGHRELFF. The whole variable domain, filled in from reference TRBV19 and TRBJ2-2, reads DGGITQSPKYLFRKEGQNVTLSCEQNLNHDAMYWYRQDPGQGLRLIYYSQIVNDFQKGDIAEGYSVSREKKESFPLTVTSAQKNPTAFYLCASSMGHRELFFGEGSRLTVL.

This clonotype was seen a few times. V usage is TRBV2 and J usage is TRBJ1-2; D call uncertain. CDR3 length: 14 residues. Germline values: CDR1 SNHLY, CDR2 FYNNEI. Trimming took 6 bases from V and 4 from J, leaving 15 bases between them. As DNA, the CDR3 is TGTGCCAGCAGCGTAGATCTCTCCCCCTATGGCTACACCTTC. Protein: CASSVDLSPYGYTF.

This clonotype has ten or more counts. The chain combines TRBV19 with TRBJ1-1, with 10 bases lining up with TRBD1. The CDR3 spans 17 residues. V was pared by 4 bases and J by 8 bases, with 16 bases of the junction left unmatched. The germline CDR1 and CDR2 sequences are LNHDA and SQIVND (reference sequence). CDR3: CASSTSPGTGVHAEAFF. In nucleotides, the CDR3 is TGTGCCAGTAGTACCAGTCCCGGGACAGGGGTACACGCCGAAGCTTTCTTT.

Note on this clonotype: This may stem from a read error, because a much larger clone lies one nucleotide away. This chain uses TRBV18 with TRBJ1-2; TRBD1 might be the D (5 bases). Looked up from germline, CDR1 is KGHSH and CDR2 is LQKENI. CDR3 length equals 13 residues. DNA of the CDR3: TGTGCCAGCTCACCGTCCAGGGACTATGGCTGCACCTTC. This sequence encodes CASSPSRDYGCTF. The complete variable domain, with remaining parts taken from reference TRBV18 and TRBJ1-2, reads NAGVMQNPRHLVRRRGQEARLRCSPMKGHSHVYWYRQLPEEGLKFMVYLQKENIIDESGMPKERFSAEFPKEGPSILRIQQVVRGDSAAYFCASSPSRDYGCTFGSGTRLTVV.